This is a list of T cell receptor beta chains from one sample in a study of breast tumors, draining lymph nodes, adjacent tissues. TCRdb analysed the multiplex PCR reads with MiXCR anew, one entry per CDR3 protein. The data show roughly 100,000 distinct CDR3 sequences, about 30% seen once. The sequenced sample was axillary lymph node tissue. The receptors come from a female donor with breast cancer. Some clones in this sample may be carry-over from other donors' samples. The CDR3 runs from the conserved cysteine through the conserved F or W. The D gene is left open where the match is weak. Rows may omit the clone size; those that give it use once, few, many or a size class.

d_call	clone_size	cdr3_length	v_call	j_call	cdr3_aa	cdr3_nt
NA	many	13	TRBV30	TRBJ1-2	CAWTGGKNYGYTF	TGTGCCTGGACGGGGGGAAAGAACTATGGCTACACCTTC
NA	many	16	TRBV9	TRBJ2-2	CASSLFQGAGTGELFF	TGTGCCAGCAGCCTTTTTCAGGGCGCTGGAACCGGGGAGCTGTTTTTT
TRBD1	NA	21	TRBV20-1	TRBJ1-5	CSARSLLRPGQGRWGNQPQHF	TGCAGTGCTAGATCGCTTCTCAGACCGGGACAGGGACGATGGGGCAATCAGCCCCAGCATTTT
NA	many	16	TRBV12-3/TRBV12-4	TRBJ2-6	CASSRQLASGANVLTF	TGTGCCAGCAGTCGACAGTTAGCCTCTGGGGCCAACGTCCTGACTTTC
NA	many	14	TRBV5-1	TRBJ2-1	CASSFGGGYNEQFF	TGCGCCAGCAGCTTCGGAGGGGGCTACAATGAGCAGTTCTTC
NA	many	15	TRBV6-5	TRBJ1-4	CASSYSADTDEKLFF	TGTGCCAGCAGTTACTCGGCGGATACCGATGAAAAACTGTTTTTT
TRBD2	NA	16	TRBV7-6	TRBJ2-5	CASSPGTSGGEETQYF	TGTGCCAGCAGCCCCGGGACTAGCGGGGGGGAAGAGACCCAGTACTTC
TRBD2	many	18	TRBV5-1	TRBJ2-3	CASSLAGTSGISTDTQYF	TGCGCCAGCAGCTTGGCCGGGACTAGCGGAATTAGCACAGATACGCAGTATTTT
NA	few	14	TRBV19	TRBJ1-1	CASSTPTENTEASF	TGTGCCAGTAGTACTCCGACAGAGAACACTGAAGCTTCCTTT
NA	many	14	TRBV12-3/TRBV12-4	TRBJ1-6	CASRQGTRNSPLHF	TGTGCCAGCAGGCAGGGGACGAGAAATTCACCCCTCCACTTT
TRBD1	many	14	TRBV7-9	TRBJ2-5	CASRDRQGSETQYF	TGTGCCAGCAGGGATAGACAGGGTTCGGAGACCCAGTACTTC
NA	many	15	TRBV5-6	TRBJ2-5	CASSLIVSVQETQYF	TGTGCCAGCAGCTTGATAGTGTCCGTACAAGAGACCCAGTACTTC
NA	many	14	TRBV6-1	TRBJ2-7	CASSPLSSSYEQYF	TGTGCCAGCAGTCCCTTGAGCAGCTCCTACGAGCAGTACTTC
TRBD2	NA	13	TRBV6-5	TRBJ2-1	CASSGASGNEQFF	TGTGCCAGCAGCGGGGCTAGCGGGAATGAGCAGTTCTTC
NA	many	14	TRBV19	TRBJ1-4	CASSIIRANEKLFF	TGTGCCAGTAGTATTATTCGGGCTAATGAAAAACTGTTTTTT
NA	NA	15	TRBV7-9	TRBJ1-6	CASSNGQGYNSPLHF	TGTGCCAGCAGCAACGGCCAGGGGTACAATTCACCCCTCCATTTT
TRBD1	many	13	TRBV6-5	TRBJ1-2	CASSPQGALGYTF	TGTGCCAGCAGCCCACAGGGGGCGCTTGGCTACACCTTC
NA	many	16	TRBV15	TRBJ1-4	CATSRPRGPPNEKLFF	TGTGCCACCAGCAGACCTCGGGGCCCTCCTAATGAAAAACTGTTTTTT
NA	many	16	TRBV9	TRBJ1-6	CASSGKGGYYNSPLHF	TGTGCCAGCAGCGGGAAGGGCGGCTACTATAATTCACCCCTCCACTTT
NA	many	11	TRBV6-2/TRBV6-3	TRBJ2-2	CASRPRGELFF	TGTGCCAGCAGGCCACGCGGGGAGCTGTTTTTT
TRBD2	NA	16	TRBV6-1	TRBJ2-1	CASSHPSGESYNEQFF	TGTGCCAGCAGCCACCCTAGCGGGGAGAGCTACAATGAGCAGTTCTTC
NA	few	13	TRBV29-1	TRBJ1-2	CSVENLGFYGYTF	TGCAGCGTTGAAAATTTGGGATTCTATGGCTACACCTTC
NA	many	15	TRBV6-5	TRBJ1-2	CASSHARDANYGYTF	TGTGCCAGCAGTCACGCCAGGGACGCTAACTATGGCTACACCTTC
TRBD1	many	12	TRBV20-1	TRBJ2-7	CSAGTGEYEQYF	TGCAGTGCTGGGACAGGGGAATACGAGCAGTACTTC
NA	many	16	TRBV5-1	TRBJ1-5	CASSLGGVGESQPQHF	TGCGCCAGCAGCTTGGGAGGGGTAGGGGAGAGTCAGCCCCAGCATTTT
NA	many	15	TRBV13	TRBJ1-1	CASSHRGSANTEAFF	TGTGCCAGCAGCCATAGGGGGTCGGCGAACACTGAAGCTTTCTTT
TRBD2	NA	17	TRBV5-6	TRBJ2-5	CASSFGGTSGSQETQYF	TGTGCCAGCAGCTTTGGCGGGACTAGCGGGAGCCAAGAGACCCAGTACTTC
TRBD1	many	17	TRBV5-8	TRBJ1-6	CASSLEQGITYNSPLHF	TGTGCCAGCAGCTTGGAACAGGGGATTACCTATAATTCACCCCTCCACTTT
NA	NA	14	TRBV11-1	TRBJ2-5	CASSFSGTAGTQYF	TGTGCCAGCAGCTTCTCCGGGACAGCGGGGACCCAGTACTTC
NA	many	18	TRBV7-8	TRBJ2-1	CASSLPRDAGKSYNEQFF	TGTGCCAGCAGCCTCCCCCGCGATGCGGGAAAGTCCTACAATGAGCAGTTCTTC
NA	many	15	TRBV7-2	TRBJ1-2	CASSLTGLTNYGYPF	TGTGCCAGCAGCCTTACGGGCCTTACTAACTATGGCTACCCCTTC
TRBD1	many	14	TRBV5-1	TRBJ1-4	CASSQGGWDEKLFF	TGCGCCAGCAGCCAAGGGGGCTGGGATGAAAAACTGTTTTTT
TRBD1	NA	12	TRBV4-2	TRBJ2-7	CASSQNRGEQYF	TGTGCCAGCAGCCAAAACAGGGGCGAGCAGTACTTC
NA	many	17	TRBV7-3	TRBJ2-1	CASSPGGRGGYYNEQFF	TGTGCCAGCAGCCCAGGGGGCCGGGGGGGCTATTACAATGAGCAGTTCTTC
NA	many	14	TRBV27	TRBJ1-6	CASSISTGNSPLHF	TGTGCCAGCAGCATTTCCACGGGAAATTCACCCCTCCACTTT
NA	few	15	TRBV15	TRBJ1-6	CATSRDGPYNSPLHF	TGTGCCACCAGCAGAGATGGCCCCTATAATTCACCCCTCCACTTT
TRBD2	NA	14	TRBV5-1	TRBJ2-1	CASSKGLAAFPQFF	TGCGCCAGCAGCAAGGGACTAGCGGCTTTCCCCCAGTTCTTC
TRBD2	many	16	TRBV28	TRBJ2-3	CASNLGLAGATDTQYF	TGTGCCAGCAATTTAGGCCTAGCGGGAGCCACAGATACGCAGTATTTT
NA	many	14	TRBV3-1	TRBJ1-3	CASRPSGRGNTIYF	TGTGCCAGCAGGCCGTCGGGGCGCGGAAACACCATATATTTT
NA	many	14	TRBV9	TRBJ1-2	CASSARTESYGYTF	TGTGCCAGCAGCGCCCGGACAGAGAGCTATGGCTACACCTTC
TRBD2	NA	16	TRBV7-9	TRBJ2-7	CASSEGLAGASYEQYF	TGTGCCAGCAGCGAGGGACTAGCGGGGGCCTCCTACGAGCAGTACTTC
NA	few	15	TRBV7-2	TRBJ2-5	CASSSIGLLQETQYF	TGTGCCAGCAGCTCTATAGGACTCCTCCAAGAGACCCAGTACTTC
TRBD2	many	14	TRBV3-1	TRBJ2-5	CASSRRGGQETQYF	TGTGCCAGCAGCCGACGGGGGGGACAAGAGACCCAGTACTTC
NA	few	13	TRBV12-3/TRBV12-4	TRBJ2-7	CASSWGRGYEQYF	TGTGCCAGCAGTTGGGGACGGGGCTACGAGCAGTACTTC
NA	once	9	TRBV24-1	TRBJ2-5	CATRETQYF	TGTGCTACCAGGGAGACCCAGTACTTC
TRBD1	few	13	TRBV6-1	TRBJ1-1	CASWTGGNTEAFF	TGTGCCAGCTGGACAGGGGGCAACACTGAAGCTTTCTTT
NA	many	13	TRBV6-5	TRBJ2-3	CASSYAATDTQYF	TGTGCCAGCAGTTATGCCGCCACAGATACGCAGTATTTT
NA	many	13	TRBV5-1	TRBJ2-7	CASSQWVSYEQYF	TGCGCCAGCAGTCAGTGGGTCTCCTACGAGCAGTACTTC
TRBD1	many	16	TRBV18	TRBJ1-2	CASSPYGTALNYGYTF	TGTGCCAGCTCACCCTACGGGACAGCTCTTAACTATGGCTACACCTTC